This T cell receptor beta chain is drawn from a study of CD8+ T cells in alopecia areata. Notes on the study in general: Patients shared TCRs less clearly than mice did, possibly for HLA-related reasons. Sequence data from scalp samples additionally include resident alphabeta T cells of normal skin.

The treatment: oral pan-JAK inhibitor, 5-10 mg twice daily. Collection of lesional scalp punch biopsies and peripheral blood was performed in alopecia areata patients. Looked up from germline, CDR1 is ENHRY and CDR2 is SYGVKD. The CDR3 has 14 residues. V lost 5 bases, J lost 7 bases, and 8 bases stayed unmatched. A note on this clone: What it binds is unknown.

Extraction and reverse transcription of RNA yielded cDNA as the sequencing template. The protocol was immunoSEQ multiplex PCR, while the TCRdb copy is restricted to in-frame clones and leaves out a portion. The sample has 250,000 to 350,000 clones, approximately 60% seen once; the top ten hold 0.9% to 0.95%. The TCR originated in a human donor with alopecia areata. The chain uses TRBV10-3 and TRBJ2-7; 10 nucleotides agree with TRBD1. The sample was CD4+ T cells sorted from blood, taken around week 54, from a patient treated with tofacitinib. In nucleotides, the CDR3 is TGTGCCATCAGTTTCGGACAGGGGGACCGGGAGCAGTACTTC. Amino acids: CAISFGQGDREQYF.